What follows describes a single T cell receptor (beta chain). Its matching antigen is unknown. This record belongs to a study of cytomegalovirus exposure and HLA in healthy donors. Study-wide background: Later analysis reported that the roughly 130 validation repertoires shared the platform of the approximately 670 first-cohort repertoires. Regarding the study as a whole: CMV antigen specificity was confirmed in vitro for three CMV-associated chains. Associated with cytomegalovirus, according to the listing, were 150 to 200 TCR beta chains.

The CDR3 is 14 residues long. Between the trimmed V and J ends, which lost 2 bases and 7 bases, there was a span of 12 bases. Looked up from germline, CDR1 is SNHLY and CDR2 is FYNNEI. The repertoire was sequenced with immunoSEQ multiplex PCR; TCRdb's copy has only in-frame clones and lacks some. This sample has about 150,000 clones, with around 89% found just once. Separation from the roughly 670-subject first cohort characterized the approximately 120-subject validation cohort, to which the donors belonged. Sequencing was carried out using PBMCs. The chain couples TRBV2 to TRBJ1-5, with D hard to call. The sequence came from a man aged 18 to 30 in good health and CMV-seronegative. DNA of the CDR3: TGTGCCAGCAGTGAAACGGGGAGTGGGCAGCCCCAGCATTTT. Encoded protein: CASSETGSGQPQHF.